This TCR beta chain was observed in a study of blood T cell repertoires in COVID-19. This CDR3 region has 18 residues. The V gene's germline CDR1 is SGHRS and CDR2 YFSETQ. Unmatched junction bases numbered 13, after V lost 4 bases and J lost 4 bases. TCRdb's copy holds only in-frame clones and misses some; the assay was immunoSEQ multiplex PCR. This sample carries about 26,000 clones, around 83% of them seen once, and the ten largest clones take over 20%. The sequenced sample consisted of peripheral blood. V and J are TRBV5-1 and TRBJ2-5, with 13 bases identical to TRBD2. This clonotype originated in a human donor in a cohort sampled during active COVID-19. CDR3 coding DNA: TGCGCCAGCAGCGACTGGACTAGCGGGGGCCCAAATTCAGAGACCCAGTACTTC. It translates to CASSDWTSGGPNSETQYF.